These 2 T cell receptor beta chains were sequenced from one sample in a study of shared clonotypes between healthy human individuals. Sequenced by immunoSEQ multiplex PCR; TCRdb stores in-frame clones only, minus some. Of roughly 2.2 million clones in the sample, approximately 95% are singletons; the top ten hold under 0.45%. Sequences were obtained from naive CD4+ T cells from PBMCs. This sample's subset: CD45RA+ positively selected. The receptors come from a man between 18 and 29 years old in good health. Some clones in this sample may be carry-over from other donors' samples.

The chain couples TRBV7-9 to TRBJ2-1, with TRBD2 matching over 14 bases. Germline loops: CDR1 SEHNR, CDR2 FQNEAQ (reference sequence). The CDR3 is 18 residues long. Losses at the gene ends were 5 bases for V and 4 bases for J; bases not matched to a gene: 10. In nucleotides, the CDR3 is TGTGCCAGCAGCCCGAGGGGGACTAGCGGGAGTCTATACAATGAGCAGTTCTTC. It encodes CASSPRGTSGSLYNEQFF.

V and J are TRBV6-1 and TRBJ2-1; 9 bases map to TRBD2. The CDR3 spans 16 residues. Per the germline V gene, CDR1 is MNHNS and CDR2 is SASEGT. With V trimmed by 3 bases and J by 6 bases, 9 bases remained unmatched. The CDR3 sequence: CASSERLAAVGNEQFF. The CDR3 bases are TGTGCCAGCAGTGAGCGACTAGCGGCGGTTGGCAATGAGCAGTTCTTC.